These 22 T cell receptor beta chains came from one sample sequenced in a study of Ad26.COV2.S vaccination and SARS-CoV-2 variants. Method: immunoSEQ multiplex PCR; TCRdb's copy keeps in-frame clones and lacks some. Among hundreds of thousands of clones listed, 85% to 90% were seen once. Described treatment: 15 to 20 received Ad26.COV2.S at low or high dose, single or two shots; several received placebo; per-sample allocation not given. All samples were drawn on day 63, counting from the first vaccine or placebo injection. The sample in question was peripheral blood, obtained in a trial of Ad26.COV2.S vaccine versus placebo. The receptors originated from a person between 18 and 59 years old who received the Ad26.COV2.S COVID-19 vaccine or a placebo.

This chain uses TRBV6-6 with TRBJ2-1; D is perhaps TRBD1 (6 bases). The CDR3 sequence is 15 residues long. The germline V and J ends were trimmed by 10 bases and 1 base, with 17 bases remaining between them. Germline lookup yields CDR1 MNHNY and CDR2 SVGAGI (reference sequence). The CDR3 loop is CATMRTASSYNEQFF. CDR3 DNA sequence: TGTGCCACCATGAGGACAGCTTCATCCTACAATGAGCAGTTCTTC.

The chain links TRBV7-9 to TRBJ1-3; D is unresolved. The germline V gene has CDR1 SEHNR and CDR2 FQNEAQ (reference sequence). The CDR3 totals 16 residues. Trimming left V 0 bases short and J 0 bases short, with 9 bases between. The DNA of the CDR3 is TGTGCCAGCAGCTTAGCGCTATTATTCTCTGGAAACACCATATATTTT. Translating gives CASSLALLFSGNTIYF.

The CDR3 bases are TGTGCCAGCAGCTTGGCAGGAGCTAACTATGGCTACACCTTC. It encodes CASSLAGANYGYTF. V gene TRBV5-6 combines with J gene TRBJ1-2; the D is unclear. The CDR3 contains 14 residues. The ends were cut back, 0 bases at V and 0 bases at J, with 6 bases in the middle. The V gene's germline CDR1 is SGHDT and CDR2 YYEEEE.

Turning to this clone: A clone one base away is much larger, so this may be a read error. The V gene is TRBV4-2, the J gene TRBJ2-2, with 10 bases lining up with TRBD1. The CDR3 length is 15 residues. Germline V gene lookup returns CDR1 LGHNA and CDR2 YNFKEQ. Germline trimming cut 4 bases from V and 5 bases from J; bases unmatched to any gene: 4. This chain's CDR3 is CASSPGTGETGELFF. CDR3 DNA: TGTGCCAGCAGCCCCGGGACAGGGGAAACCGGGGAGCTGTTTTTT.

The rearrangement joins TRBV5-6 to TRBJ2-1; 7 bases agree with TRBD2. The CDR3 loop spans 15 amino acids. V shed 4 bases and J 0 bases; nucleotides not matched to a gene: 4. Germline-derived CDR1 and CDR2 are SGHDT and YYEEEE. CDR3 sequence reads: CASSQGGSSYNEQFF. DNA of the CDR3: TGTGCCAGCAGCCAGGGCGGGAGCTCCTACAATGAGCAGTTCTTC. Variable domain in full (rest from reference TRBV5-6 and TRBJ2-1): DAGVTQSPTHLIKTRGQQVTLRCSPKSGHDTVSWYQQALGQGPQFIFQYYEEEERQRGNFPDRFSGHQFPNYSSELNVNALLLGDSALYLCASSQGGSSYNEQFFGPGTRLTVL.

J is TRBJ1-1 and V is TRBV18; TRBD1 matches 10 bases. Germline assignment: CDR1 KGHSH and CDR2 LQKENI. This CDR3 is 15 amino acids long. V was pared by 5 bases and J by 0 bases, with 3 bases of the junction left unmatched. The DNA for the CDR3 is TGTGCCAGCTCAGCGGGACAGGGGATGAACACTGAAGCTTTCTTT. Its translation is CASSAGQGMNTEAFF.

The chain combines TRBV4-1 with TRBJ1-5, with 12 bases identical to TRBD1. Germline CDR1 MGHRA, CDR2 YSYEKL. The CDR3 loop spans 19 amino acids. The V segment lost 1 base and the J segment 2 bases; nucleotides outside the gene matches: 9. The CDR3 reads CASSQVLRDRGPGNQPQHF. DNA of the CDR3: TGCGCCAGCAGCCAAGTTCTACGGGACAGGGGGCCGGGCAATCAGCCCCAGCATTTT.

The chain combines TRBV29-1 with TRBJ2-1; the D is unclear. The CDR3 spans 12 residues. Trimming removed 4 bases from V and 3 bases from J, with 7 bases in between. Germline values: CDR1 SQVTM, CDR2 ANQGSEA. CDR3 nucleotides: TGCAGCGTTGGTGGGTACTACAATGAGCAGTTCTTC. It encodes CSVGGYYNEQFF.

The chain couples TRBV7-2 to TRBJ1-5, with D possibly TRBD1 on 5 matching bases. Looked up from germline, CDR1 is SGHTA and CDR2 is FQGNSA. CDR3 length equals 14 residues. Deletions cut 6 bases from V and 6 bases from J, with 15 bases between. CDR3 in amino acids: CASSYPGGGQPQHF. The CDR3 DNA follows: TGTGCCAGCAGTTACCCCGGGGGTGGTCAGCCCCAGCATTTT.

This rearrangement joins TRBV6-5 to TRBJ2-5; perhaps TRBD1 as D (6 bases). Trimming left V 2 bases short and J 3 bases short, with 16 bases between. The CDR3 loop spans 16 amino acids. Germline V CDR1 and CDR2: MNHEY, SVGAGI. In nucleotides, the CDR3 is TGTGCCAGCAGTTACGGGGCAGGGGTACCCGAAGAGACCCAGTACTTC. Its protein product is CASSYGAGVPEETQYF.

The chain links TRBV2 to TRBJ2-2; D call uncertain. The V gene lost 3 bases and the J gene lost 2 bases, with 10 bases spanning the gap. Germline V gene sequence: CDR1 SNHLY, CDR2 FYNNEI. This CDR3 is built from 15 residues. In DNA, the CDR3 is TGTGCCAGCAGTGACGGGCAGTATAACACCGGGGAGCTGTTTTTT. Its translation is CASSDGQYNTGELFF.

The chain recombines TRBV18 with TRBJ2-7; D is undetermined. V lost 6 bases and J lost 1, with 7 bases in between. CDR1 is KGHSH and CDR2 is LQKENI in the germline V gene. This CDR3 region has 12 residues. CDR3: CASSGTSYEQYF. The CDR3 region has the DNA TGTGCCAGCTCGGGAACTTCCTACGAGCAGTACTTC. The variable domain in full, with the rest retrieved from reference TRBV18 and TRBJ2-7, is NAGVMQNPRHLVRRRGQEARLRCSPMKGHSHVYWYRQLPEEGLKFMVYLQKENIIDESGMPKERFSAEFPKEGPSILRIQQVVRGDSAAYFCASSGTSYEQYFGPGTRLTVT.

The V and J genes are TRBV5-1 and TRBJ2-1; D is uncertain. CDR1 is SGHRS and CDR2 is YFSETQ in the germline V gene. This CDR3 has 17 residues. Trimming cost V 0 bases and J 0 bases, with 13 bases left between them. CDR3 region: CASSLGRIRLSYNEQFF. The DNA of the CDR3 is TGCGCCAGCAGCTTGGGACGTATCCGTCTCTCCTACAATGAGCAGTTCTTC.

The chain combines TRBV10-3 with TRBJ1-2; a possible D gene is TRBD1 (5 bases). Trimming left V 10 bases short and J 2 bases short, with 23 bases between. The CDR3 is 16 residues long. Germline V gives CDR1 ENHRY, CDR2 SYGVKD. The CDR3 loop is CATRGLNDGGNYGYTF. As DNA, the CDR3 is TGTGCCACGAGGGGATTGAATGACGGCGGGAACTATGGCTACACCTTC.

As regards this clone: Additional DNA sequences in this sample encode the identical CDR3. The chain joins TRBV19 to TRBJ1-1, with no clear D. Germline V CDR1 and CDR2: LNHDA, SQIVND (reference sequence). Trimming removed 1 base from V and 4 bases from J, with 7 bases in between. This CDR3 contains 13 residues. CDR3 sequence reads: CASSIGWGTEAFF. CDR3 nucleotides: TGTGCCAGTAGTATAGGTTGGGGCACTGAAGCTTTCTTT. Full variable domain (missing parts from reference TRBV19 and TRBJ1-1): DGGITQSPKYLFRKEGQNVTLSCEQNLNHDAMYWYRQDPGQGLRLIYYSQIVNDFQKGDIAEGYSVSREKKESFPLTVTSAQKNPTAFYLCASSIGWGTEAFFGQGTRLTVV.

J is TRBJ1-3 and V is TRBV30; D is uncertain. Germline CDR1 GTSNPN, CDR2 SVGIG (reference sequence). V was shortened by 1 base and J by 0 bases, with 22 bases between the two germline ends. The CDR3 is 19 amino acids. CDR3 sequence reads: CAWSGRRLSFPFSGNTIYF. CDR3 sequence (DNA): TGTGCCTGGAGTGGCCGCAGGTTGTCTTTTCCTTTCTCTGGAAACACCATATATTTT.

V and J are TRBV7-9 and TRBJ2-4, with D tentatively TRBD1 or TRBD2 (7 bases each). There are 17 residues in the CDR3. Germline V CDR1 and CDR2: SEHNR, FQNEAQ (reference sequence). V lost 5 bases to trimming and J lost 0 bases, with 17 bases between them. CDR3 nucleotides: TGTGCCAGCAGCCCCCAGGGGGGGGTTCTAGCCAAAAACATTCAGTACTTC. Encoded protein: CASSPQGGVLAKNIQYF.

This chain joins TRBV3-1 (or the pseudogene TRBV3-2) and TRBJ1-2; D remains unclear. Germline V gene lookup returns CDR1 LGHDT and CDR2 YNNKEL (reference sequence). V was cut by 0 bases and J by 10 bases, with 15 bases left in between. This CDR3 contains 14 residues. In DNA, the CDR3 is TGTGCCAGCAGCCAAGATTTCCGACGGACCCCCTACACCTTC. It encodes CASSQDFRRTPYTF.

The chain has TRBV15 and TRBJ2-7; possible D gene TRBD1, 6 bases. The germline CDR1 and CDR2 sequences are LNHNV and YYDKDF (reference sequence). This CDR3 contains 15 residues. Trimming stripped 3 bases from V and 3 bases from J, with 15 bases between. The CDR3 sequence: CATSRTRGSRYEQYF. The CDR3 region has the DNA TGTGCCACCAGCAGGACCAGGGGTTCCCGCTACGAGCAGTACTTC.

Worth noting for this clone: Other DNA sequences in the same sample also yield this CDR3. The chain links TRBV4-3 to TRBJ1-1; D may be TRBD1 (5 bases). From germline, CDR1 is LGHNA and CDR2 YSLEER. Trimming removed 0 bases from V and 1 base from J, with 9 bases in between. CDR3 length: 15 amino acids. CDR3 loop: CASSQDPGQNTEAFF. For the CDR3, the DNA is TGCGCCAGCAGCCAAGATCCAGGACAGAACACTGAAGCTTTCTTT.

This chain uses TRBV10-3 with TRBJ2-1; no definite D call. Trimming shortened V by 3 bases and J by 3 bases, and 15 bases separated the two germline ends. The CDR3 sequence is 16 residues long. Germline CDR1 is ENHRY and CDR2 is SYGVKD. Written as DNA, the CDR3 is TGTGCCATCAGTGATCCCGACGGCTTCGGCTACAATGAGCAGTTCTTC. It yields the protein CAISDPDGFGYNEQFF.

The chain carries TRBV20-1 and TRBJ2-3; D unresolved. The CDR3 is 11 residues long. Germline lookup yields CDR1 DFQATT and CDR2 SNEGSKA (reference sequence). Trimming took 2 bases from V and 3 from J, leaving 3 bases between them. The CDR3 reads CSARQTDTQYF. Here the CDR3 DNA reads TGCAGTGCTAGACAGACAGATACGCAGTATTTT.